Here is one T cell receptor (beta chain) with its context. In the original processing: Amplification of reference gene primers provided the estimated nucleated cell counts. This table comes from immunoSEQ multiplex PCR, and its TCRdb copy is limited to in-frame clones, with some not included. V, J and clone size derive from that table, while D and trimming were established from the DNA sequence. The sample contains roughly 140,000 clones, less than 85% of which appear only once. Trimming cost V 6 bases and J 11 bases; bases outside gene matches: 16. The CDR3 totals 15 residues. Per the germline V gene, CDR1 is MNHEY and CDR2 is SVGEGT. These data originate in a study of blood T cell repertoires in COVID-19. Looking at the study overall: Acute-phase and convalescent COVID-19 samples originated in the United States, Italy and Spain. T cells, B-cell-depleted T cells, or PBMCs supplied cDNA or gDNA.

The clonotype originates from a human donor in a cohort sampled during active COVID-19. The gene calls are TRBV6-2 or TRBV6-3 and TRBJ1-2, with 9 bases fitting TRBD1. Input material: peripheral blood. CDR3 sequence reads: CASSPTRDREEGYTF. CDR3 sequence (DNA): TGTGCCAGCAGCCCGACCAGGGACAGGGAAGAAGGATACACCTTC.